The 18 T cell receptor beta chains below come from one sample, sequenced in a study of T cells in Graves' hyperthyroidism and ophthalmopathy. The source material, RNA transcripts, was used to amplify TCR beta CDR3 regions. A set of HTBI primers served as the primers for a first-round RT-PCR of the TCR CDR3. TCRdb independently ran MiXCR on the multiplex PCR reads; one entry per CDR3 protein. This table has some 720,000 distinct CDR3 sequences, 16% appearing once. The specimen sequenced was blood. The receptors derive from a young man with Graves' hyperthyroidism.

The chain uses TRBV10-3 and TRBJ2-1; D gene uncertain. CDR1 is ENHRY, CDR2 SYGVKD, per germline. The CDR3 has 13 residues. Deletions cut 4 bases from V and 10 bases from J, with 14 bases between. The CDR3 sequence is CAISAGEQDEQFF. The CDR3 DNA follows: TGTGCCATCAGTGCCGGAGAGCAAGACGAGCAGTTCTTC.

J is TRBJ2-2 and V is TRBV4-1; D is ambiguous. The CDR3 spans 17 residues. Germline loops: CDR1 MGHRA, CDR2 YSYEKL. Trimming removed 3 bases from V and 2 bases from J, with 16 bases in between. CDR3 in DNA: TGCGCCAGCAGCCACCCCCATAGGGATCTTAACACCGGGGAGCTGTTTTTT. This encodes CASSHPHRDLNTGELFF.

V is TRBV20-1 and J is TRBJ2-3, with 9 nucleotides matching TRBD2. This CDR3 is 16 amino acids long. Per the germline V gene, CDR1 is DFQATT and CDR2 is SNEGSKA (reference sequence). The V and J ends lost 3 bases and 4 bases, in that order; junction bases with no gene match: 11. CDR3 sequence: CSASLISAGGPDTQYF. The CDR3 DNA reads TGCAGTGCTAGCCTAATATCGGCGGGAGGGCCAGATACGCAGTATTTT.

The chain combines TRBV6-5 with TRBJ2-1; D not resolved. The CDR3 sequence is 15 residues long. Germline lookup yields CDR1 MNHEY and CDR2 SVGAGI. V was cut by 4 bases and J by 5 bases, with 15 bases left in between. The CDR3 is CASSSVLGDHNEQFF. In nucleotides, the CDR3 is TGTGCCAGCAGTTCCGTTCTTGGTGACCACAATGAGCAGTTCTTC.

This clonotype showed up just a few times. This chain connects TRBV7-9 to TRBJ2-1, with 12 bases fitting TRBD2. This CDR3 is built from 15 residues. Trimming removed 3 bases from V and 7 bases from J; junction bases left unmatched: 4. CDR1 and CDR2 from the germline V gene are SEHNR and FQNEAQ (reference sequence). CDR3 nucleotides: TGTGCCAGCAGCTTTTCAACTAGCGGGAGGAATGAGCAGTTCTTC. Translation gives CASSFSTSGRNEQFF.

In its sample, this clonotype was seen many times. The chain recombines TRBV7-6 with TRBJ2-6; no definite D call. CDR3 size: 16 residues. V gave up 1 base and J gave up 0 bases, with 7 bases separating them. CDR1 is SGHVS, CDR2 FNYEAQ, per germline. CDR3 in amino acids: CASSLDGYSGANVLTF. CDR3 DNA sequence: TGTGCCAGCAGCTTAGACGGCTACTCTGGGGCCAACGTCCTGACTTTC. The whole variable domain, filled in from reference TRBV7-6 and TRBJ2-6, reads GAGVSQSPRYKVTKRGQDVALRCDPISGHVSLYWYRQALGQGPEFLTYFNYEAQQDKSGLPNDRFSAERPEGSISTLTIQRTEQRDSAMYRCASSLDGYSGANVLTFGAGSRLTVL.

This clonotype was observed many times. The gene calls are TRBV11-2 and TRBJ2-3; 9 bases are a match to TRBD2. Germline CDR1 reads SGHAT; CDR2 reads FQNNGV. This CDR3 has 14 amino acids. V was pared by 1 base and J by 6 bases, with 2 bases of the junction left unmatched. CDR3 protein: CASSLARGGDTQYF. The CDR3 coding sequence is TGTGCCAGCAGCTTAGCGCGGGGGGGGGATACGCAGTATTTT.

This chain connects TRBV28 to TRBJ2-2, with D perhaps TRBD1 or TRBD2 (5 bases each). V dropped 7 bases and J dropped 0 bases, with 12 bases sitting between them. This CDR3 region has 15 residues. Germline V gene lookup returns CDR1 MDHEN and CDR2 SYDVKM. CDR3 sequence: CASNEGTANTGELFF. For the CDR3, the DNA is TGTGCCAGCAACGAAGGGACCGCGAACACCGGGGAGCTGTTTTTT.

The rearrangement joins TRBV25-1 to TRBJ1-2; TRBD1 matches 7 bases. In germline, CDR1 is MGHDK, CDR2 SYGVNS. This CDR3 comprises 13 residues. V was clipped by 2 bases and J by 8 bases; unmatched bases: 5. The CDR3 DNA reads as TGTGCCAGCAGTGAACGTAGGGGGCGAGGCTACACCTTC. Translating gives CASSERRGRGYTF.

This clonotype showed up just a few times. In DNA, the CDR3 is TGCAGTGCAACTCTAGCGGGAAGCTCCTACGAGCAGTACTTC. Protein sequence: CSATLAGSSYEQYF. The chain links TRBV20-1 to TRBJ2-7, with 9 bases that match TRBD2. V was pared by 6 bases and J by 0 bases, with 6 bases of the junction left unmatched. Germline V gene data show CDR1 as DFQATT and CDR2 as SNEGSKA (reference sequence). This CDR3 region has 14 residues.

Many counts were recorded for this clonotype. This rearrangement joins TRBV7-9 to TRBJ2-1; 11 nucleotides line up with TRBD1. Looked up from germline, CDR1 is SEHNR and CDR2 is FQNEAQ (reference sequence). V gave up 5 bases and J gave up 4 bases; unmatched junction bases: 10. The CDR3 spans 17 residues. DNA of the CDR3: TGTGCCAGCAGCCCACGACCCGGGACAGGGGGATACAATGAGCAGTTCTTC. It translates to CASSPRPGTGGYNEQFF.

The chain uses TRBV7-2 and TRBJ2-2; D might be TRBD2 (6 bases). CDR1 and CDR2 (germline): SGHTA, FQGNSA. CDR3 size: 16 residues. Trimming took 3 bases from V and 0 from J, leaving 11 bases between them. The CDR3 nucleotides read TGTGCCAGCAGCTTGGACGGGAGCGCGAACACCGGGGAGCTGTTTTTT. Encoded protein: CASSLDGSANTGELFF.

This clonotype showed up just a few times. The rearrangement uses TRBV24-1 and TRBJ2-4; perhaps TRBD2 as D (7 bases). Germline CDR1 and CDR2: KGHDR and SFDVKD. With 7 bases removed from V and 9 bases from J, the gap between germline ends came to 18 bases. This CDR3 contains 14 residues. The DNA of the CDR3 is TGTGCCACCAGCCCCGGGACATCGGGGGGCATTCAGTACTTC. This translates into CATSPGTSGGIQYF.

This clonotype has a count of ten or more. The rearrangement uses TRBV28 and TRBJ2-5; 10 nucleotides line up with TRBD2. Per the germline V gene, CDR1 is MDHEN and CDR2 is SYDVKM. The CDR3 is made up of 16 amino acids. V trimming: 5 bases; J trimming: 4 bases; junction bases outside the gene matches: 10. Here the CDR3 DNA reads TGTGCCAGCAGTCTCTGGACTAGCGGAGCGGGAGAGACCCAGTACTTC. Amino acids: CASSLWTSGAGETQYF. Full variable domain (remainder filled in from reference TRBV28 and TRBJ2-5): DVKVTQSSRYLVKRTGEKVFLECVQDMDHENMFWYRQDPGLGLRLIYFSYDVKMKEKGDIPEGYSVSREKKERFSLILESASTNQTSMYLCASSLWTSGAGETQYFGPGTRLLVL.

In this sample, this clonotype turned up many times. The gene calls are TRBV27 and TRBJ2-2; no clear D gene. This CDR3 has 16 amino acids. The V end lost 5 bases, the J end lost 0 bases, and 13 bases lay between the germline ends. The germline V gene encodes CDR1 MNHEY and CDR2 SMNVEV (reference sequence). This CDR3 reads CASSLYRLANTGELFF. The CDR3 nucleotides are TGTGCCAGCAGTCTCTATCGGTTAGCGAACACCGGGGAGCTGTTTTTT.

Concerning this clonotype itself: A clone one base away is much larger, so this may be a read error. This rearrangement joins TRBV12-3 or TRBV12-4 to TRBJ2-7, with no clear D. This CDR3 has 13 residues. Trimming stripped 4 bases from V and 3 bases from J, with 10 bases between. The CDR3 region is CASSSRPVYEQYF. The CDR3 DNA reads TGTGCCAGCAGTTCACGGCCAGTCTACGAGCAGTACTTC.

This sequence joins TRBV5-1 and TRBJ1-6; TRBD1 is a possible D gene (5 bases). The length of the CDR3 is 15 residues. CDR1 and CDR2 (germline): SGHRS, YFSETQ. Trimming removed 0 bases from V and 10 bases from J, with 14 bases in between. For the CDR3, the DNA is TGCGCCAGCAGCTTGGCGGGACCACAATTGTCACCCCTCCACTTT. Its translation is CASSLAGPQLSPLHF.

This clonotype was observed a handful of times. The J gene is TRBJ1-2, the V gene TRBV28, with a tentative D call TRBD1 (6 bases). CDR1 and CDR2 from the germline V gene are MDHEN and SYDVKM. Deletions cut 3 bases from V and 5 bases from J, with 19 bases between. The CDR3 extends over 16 amino acids. The CDR3 DNA is TGTGCCAGCAGTTTTGGGGTGGGGGCCGCGGGTTATGGCTACACCTTC. This encodes CASSFGVGAAGYGYTF.